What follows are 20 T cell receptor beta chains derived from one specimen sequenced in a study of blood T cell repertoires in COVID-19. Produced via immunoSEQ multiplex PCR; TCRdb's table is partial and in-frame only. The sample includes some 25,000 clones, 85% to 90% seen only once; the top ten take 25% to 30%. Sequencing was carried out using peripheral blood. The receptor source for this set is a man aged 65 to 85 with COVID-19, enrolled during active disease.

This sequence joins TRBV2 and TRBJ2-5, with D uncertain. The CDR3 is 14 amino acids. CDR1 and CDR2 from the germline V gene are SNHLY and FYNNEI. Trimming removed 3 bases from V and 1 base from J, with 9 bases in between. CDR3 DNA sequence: TGTGCCAGCAGTGATGGGCCAGTCCAAGAGACCCAGTACTTC. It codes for CASSDGPVQETQYF.

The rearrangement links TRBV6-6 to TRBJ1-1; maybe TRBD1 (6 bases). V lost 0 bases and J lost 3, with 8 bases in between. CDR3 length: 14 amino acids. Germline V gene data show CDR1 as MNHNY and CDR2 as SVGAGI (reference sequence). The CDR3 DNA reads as TGTGCCAGCAGTTACTCGTACAGGGACACTGAAGCTTTCTTT. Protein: CASSYSYRDTEAFF.

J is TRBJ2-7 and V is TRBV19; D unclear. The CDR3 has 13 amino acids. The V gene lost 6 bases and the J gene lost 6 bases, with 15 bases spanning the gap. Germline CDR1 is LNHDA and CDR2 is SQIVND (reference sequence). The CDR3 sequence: CASSLPSGSEQYF. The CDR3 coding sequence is TGTGCCAGTAGCCTTCCCTCAGGTTCCGAGCAGTACTTC.

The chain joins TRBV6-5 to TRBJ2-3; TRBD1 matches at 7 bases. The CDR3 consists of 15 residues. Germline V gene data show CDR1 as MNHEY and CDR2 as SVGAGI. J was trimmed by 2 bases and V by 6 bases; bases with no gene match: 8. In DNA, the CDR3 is TGTGCCAGCAGCTCCACAGGGGCGAACACAGATACGCAGTATTTT. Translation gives CASSSTGANTDTQYF.

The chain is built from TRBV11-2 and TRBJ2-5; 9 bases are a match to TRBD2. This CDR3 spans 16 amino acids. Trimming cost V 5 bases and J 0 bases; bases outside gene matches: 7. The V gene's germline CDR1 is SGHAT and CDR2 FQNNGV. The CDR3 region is CASSLRTSEYQETQYF. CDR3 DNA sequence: TGTGCCAGCAGCCTCAGGACTAGCGAGTACCAAGAGACCCAGTACTTC.

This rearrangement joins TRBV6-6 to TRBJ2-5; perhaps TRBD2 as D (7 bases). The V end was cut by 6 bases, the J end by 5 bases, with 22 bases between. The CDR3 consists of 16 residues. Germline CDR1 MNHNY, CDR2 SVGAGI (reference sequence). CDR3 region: CASRTPHRGGVETQYF. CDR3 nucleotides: TGTGCCAGCAGGACCCCTCACCGCGGGGGCGTGGAGACCCAGTACTTC.

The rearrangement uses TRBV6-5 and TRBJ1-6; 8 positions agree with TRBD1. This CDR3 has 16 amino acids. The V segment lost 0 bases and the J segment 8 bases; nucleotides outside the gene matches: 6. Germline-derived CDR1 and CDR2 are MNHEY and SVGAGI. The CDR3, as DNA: TGTGCCAGCAGTTACTCGAGACGCAGGGGGCATTCACCCCTCCACTTT. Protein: CASSYSRRRGHSPLHF.

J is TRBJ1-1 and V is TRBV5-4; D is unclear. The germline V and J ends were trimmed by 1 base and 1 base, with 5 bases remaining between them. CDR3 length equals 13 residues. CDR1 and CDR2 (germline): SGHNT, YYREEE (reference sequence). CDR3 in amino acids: CASSLTRNTEAFF. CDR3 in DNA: TGTGCCAGCAGCTTGACCAGGAACACTGAAGCTTTCTTT. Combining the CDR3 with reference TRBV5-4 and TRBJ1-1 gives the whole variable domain ETGVTQSPTHLIKTRGQQVTLRCSSQSGHNTVSWYQQALGQGPQFIFQYYREEENGRGNFPPRFSGLQFPNYSSELNVNALELDDSALYLCASSLTRNTEAFFGQGTRLTVV.

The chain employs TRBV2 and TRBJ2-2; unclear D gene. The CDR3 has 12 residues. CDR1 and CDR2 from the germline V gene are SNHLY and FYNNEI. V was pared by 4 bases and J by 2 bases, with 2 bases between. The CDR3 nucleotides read TGTGCCAGCAGTGTAAACACCGGGGAGCTGTTTTTT. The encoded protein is CASSVNTGELFF.

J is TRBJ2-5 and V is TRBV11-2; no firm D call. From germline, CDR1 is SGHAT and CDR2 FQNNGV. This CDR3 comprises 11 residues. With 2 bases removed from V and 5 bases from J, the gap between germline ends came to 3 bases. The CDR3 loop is CASSLRETQYF. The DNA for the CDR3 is TGTGCCAGCAGCTTACGGGAGACCCAGTACTTC. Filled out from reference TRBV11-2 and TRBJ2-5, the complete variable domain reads EAGVAQSPRYKIIEKRQSVAFWCNPISGHATLYWYQQILGQGPKLLIQFQNNGVVDDSQLPKDRFSAERLKGVDSTLKIQPAKLEDSAVYLCASSLRETQYFGPGTRLLVL.

CDR3 nucleotides: TGCAGTGCTAGTCATAGACAGGTGTTGTCAGATAATGAAAAACTGTTTTTT. Residues: CSASHRQVLSDNEKLFF. The chain recombines TRBV20-1 with TRBJ1-4, with D perhaps matching TRBD1 (6 bases). CDR1 and CDR2 from the germline V gene are DFQATT and SNEGSKA (reference sequence). The CDR3 sequence is 17 residues long. V was pared by 3 bases and J by 4 bases, with 21 bases between.

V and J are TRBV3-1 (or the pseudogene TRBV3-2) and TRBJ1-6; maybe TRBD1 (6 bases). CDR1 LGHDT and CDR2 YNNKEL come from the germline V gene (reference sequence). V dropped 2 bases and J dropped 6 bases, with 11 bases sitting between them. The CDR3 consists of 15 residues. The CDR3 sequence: CASSQSTGSNSPLHF. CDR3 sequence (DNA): TGTGCCAGCAGCCAATCAACAGGGAGTAATTCACCCCTCCACTTT.

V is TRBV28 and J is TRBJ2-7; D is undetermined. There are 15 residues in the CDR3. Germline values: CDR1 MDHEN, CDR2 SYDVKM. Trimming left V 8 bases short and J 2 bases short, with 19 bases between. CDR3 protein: CASSAPLARAYEQYF. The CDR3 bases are TGTGCCAGCTCAGCCCCCCTTGCTAGAGCCTACGAGCAGTACTTC.

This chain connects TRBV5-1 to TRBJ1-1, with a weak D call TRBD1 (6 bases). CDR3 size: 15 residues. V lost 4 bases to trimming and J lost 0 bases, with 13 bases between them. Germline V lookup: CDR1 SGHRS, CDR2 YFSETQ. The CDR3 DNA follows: TGCGCCAGCAGCGTGCCGACAGGAGTGAACACTGAAGCTTTCTTT. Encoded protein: CASSVPTGVNTEAFF.

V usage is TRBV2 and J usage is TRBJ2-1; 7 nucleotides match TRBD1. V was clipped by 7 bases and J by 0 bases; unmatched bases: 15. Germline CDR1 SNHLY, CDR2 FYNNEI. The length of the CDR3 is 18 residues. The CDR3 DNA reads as TGTGCCAGCACAAATTACAGGGGAGAGTTTAGCTCCTACAATGAGCAGTTCTTC. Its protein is CASTNYRGEFSSYNEQFF.

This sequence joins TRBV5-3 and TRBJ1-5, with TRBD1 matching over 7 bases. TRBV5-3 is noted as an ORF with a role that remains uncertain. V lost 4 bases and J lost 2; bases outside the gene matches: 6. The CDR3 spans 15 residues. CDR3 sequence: CARSDQGGGNQPQHF. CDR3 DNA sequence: TGTGCCAGAAGCGACCAGGGGGGAGGCAATCAGCCCCAGCATTTT.

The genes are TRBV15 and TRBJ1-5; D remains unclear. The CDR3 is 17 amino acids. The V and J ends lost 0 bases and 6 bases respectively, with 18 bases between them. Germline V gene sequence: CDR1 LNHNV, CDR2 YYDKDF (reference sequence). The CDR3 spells CATSREREEAGIQPQHF. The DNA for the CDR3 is TGTGCCACCAGCAGAGAGCGCGAAGAAGCGGGAATTCAGCCCCAGCATTTT.

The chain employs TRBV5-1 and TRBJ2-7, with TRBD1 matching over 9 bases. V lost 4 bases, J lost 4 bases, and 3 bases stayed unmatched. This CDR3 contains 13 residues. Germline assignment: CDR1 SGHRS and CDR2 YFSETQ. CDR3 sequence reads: CASSVQGAYEQYF. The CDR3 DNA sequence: TGCGCCAGCAGCGTACAGGGGGCTTACGAGCAGTACTTC.

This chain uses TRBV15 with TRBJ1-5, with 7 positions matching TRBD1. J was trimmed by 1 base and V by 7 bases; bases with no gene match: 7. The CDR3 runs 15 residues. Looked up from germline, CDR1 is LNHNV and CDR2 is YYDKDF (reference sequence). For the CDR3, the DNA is TGTGCCACCACCGCTCAGGGGGGCAGCAATCAGCCCCAGCATTTT. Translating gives CATTAQGGSNQPQHF.

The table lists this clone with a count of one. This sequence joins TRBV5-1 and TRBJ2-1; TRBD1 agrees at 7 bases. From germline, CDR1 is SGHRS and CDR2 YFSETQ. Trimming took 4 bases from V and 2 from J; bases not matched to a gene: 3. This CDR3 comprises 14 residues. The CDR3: CASSRDRAYNEQFF. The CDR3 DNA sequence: TGCGCCAGCAGCCGGGACAGAGCCTACAATGAGCAGTTCTTC.